This T cell receptor beta chain emerged from a study of cytomegalovirus exposure and HLA in healthy donors. Findings of the study overall: TCR beta V- and J-gene trimming was later associated with a missense DCLRE1C variant.

Between the trimmed V and J ends, which lost 3 bases and 5 bases, there was a span of 13 bases. Germline V gene data show CDR1 as MDHEN and CDR2 as SYDVKM. The CDR3 has 15 residues. About this clone itself: Its antigen is not known.

A multiplex PCR was run with 60 Vbeta primers and 13 Jbeta primers. Original data processing: Counted up in a later analysis, unique TCR beta chains came to about 80 million, with around 10 million shared. The protocol was immunoSEQ multiplex PCR, while the TCRdb copy is restricted to in-frame clones and leaves out a portion. That table is the source of V, J and clone size, and D and trimming were worked out from the DNA. The sample has roughly 100,000 clones, 83% seen once; the top ten hold about 5.9%. The chain uses TRBV28 and TRBJ2-2; tentative D call: TRBD2 (6 bases). The TCR was taken from a man aged 18 to 29 in good health and CMV-seronegative. The sample taken for sequencing was PBMCs. The DNA for the CDR3 is TGTGCCAGCAGTTTCGGGGGAGTAGGGACCGGGGAGCTGTTTTTT. This gives the protein CASSFGGVGTGELFF.